This TCR beta chain was captured by sequencing in a study of OX40 agonist ivuxolimab in advanced cancers. For the wider study: The costimulatory receptor OX40 (CD134) was targeted by ivuxolimab, a fully human IgG2 agonistic monoclonal antibody. Intravenous ivuxolimab was administered to patients every 2 weeks at six dose levels: 0.01, 0.1, 0.3, 1.5, 3 and 10 mg/kg. The point of sequencing TCRbeta in the periphery was to test whether ivuxolimab changed TCR sequence diversity and drove clonal T-cell expansion. The paper describes the monotherapy dose-escalation part (N = 52 patients) of the phase I trial of ivuxolimab. In the dose-escalation cohort, 70% to 85% of patients were male, and the mean age was approximately 60 years, with a range of 23 to 79. Prior anti-PD-1, anti-PD-L1 or anti-CTLA-4 therapy was permitted, and less than 45% of dose-escalation patients had received checkpoint inhibitors. Partial responses occurred in three dose-escalation patients, of whom one had hepatocellular carcinoma and two had cutaneous melanoma. Among the roughly 52 dose-escalation patients, about 20 had hepatocellular carcinoma, 15 or so melanoma, 9 renal cell carcinoma and 9 head and neck cancer.

V loses 4 bases of germline sequence and J loses 5 bases, and the interval between the two ends is 18 bases. Counted from cysteine to phenylalanine, this CDR3 has 16 amino acids. Only the CDR3 part of the read is kept: 48 bases, read in frame from the first base. The germline V gene (reference sequence) supplies CDR1 LNHDA and CDR2 SQIVND. The study at large found these results: On average, CD8+ T cells showed more expanded clones than CD4+ T cells after ivuxolimab. In the 0.1-3.0 mg/kg groups, partial responders were among the patients with the lowest normalized peripheral clonal expansion, particularly in CD8+ T cells. Low levels of normalized T-cell clonal expansion were also shown by some nonresponding patients. Clonal expansion of both CD4+ and CD8+ blood T cells was observed from baseline to week 6 at doses 0.1 to 3.0 mg/kg. The antigen specificity of the clonally expanded peripheral T cells was not determined.

Patients with autoimmune disease history or receiving systemic immunosuppression were excluded from the trial. Peripheral blood for TCR sequencing was collected from all dose cohorts at baseline, on cycle 4 day 1, and on cycle 7 day 1. The samples were drawn from a first-in-human, open-label, multicenter phase I dose-escalation trial of ivuxolimab. Adults with locally advanced or metastatic head and neck squamous cell, hepatocellular, melanoma or renal cell carcinoma were enrolled in the trial. CD4+ and CD8+ T cells were sorted separately from peripheral blood before TCR sequencing. Genomic DNA was extracted from sorted cells for sequencing of the TCRbeta CDR3 region. The immunoSEQ Assay was used for sequencing of TCRbeta CDR3 regions. TCRdb holds this immuneACCESS table with in-frame rearrangements only. Some clones are missing; in checked studies, unresolved V genes explain under half, and the rest has no known cause. Within this sample are about 81,000 clones, with around 84% of them counted one time only. In total, the top ten clones hold more than 6% of the sample.

Comment on this clone: Its cognate antigen has yet to be identified. No much larger clone exists at a distance of one base, and base qualities are not known.

The rearrangement joined TRBV19 to TRBJ1-5; TRBD1 is a possible D gene, resting on 6 matching bases. The TCR was taken from an adult with an advanced solid tumor such as melanoma, head and neck, liver or kidney cancer. The source was CD4+ or CD8+ T cells sorted from blood, collected in a trial of the OX40 agonist ivuxolimab. This receptor has the CDR3 CASSTGGGRKDQPQHF. Here is the DNA: TGTGCCAGTAGTACCGGAGGGGGGCGCAAGGATCAGCCCCAGCATTTT.